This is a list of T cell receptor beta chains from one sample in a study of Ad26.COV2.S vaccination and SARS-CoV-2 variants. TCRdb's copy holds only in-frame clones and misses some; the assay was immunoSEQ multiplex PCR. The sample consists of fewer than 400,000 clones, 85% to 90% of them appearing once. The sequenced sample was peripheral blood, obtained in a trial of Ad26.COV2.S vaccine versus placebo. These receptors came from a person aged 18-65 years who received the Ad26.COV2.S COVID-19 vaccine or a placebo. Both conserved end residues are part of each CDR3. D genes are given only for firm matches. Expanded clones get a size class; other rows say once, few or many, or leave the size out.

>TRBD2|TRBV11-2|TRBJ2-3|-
CASSLVSGPTDTQYF
TGTGCCAGCAGCTTGGTTAGCGGGCCCACAGATACGCAGTATTTT
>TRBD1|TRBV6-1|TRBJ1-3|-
CASSFGQALQNTIYF
TGTGCCAGCAGTTTCGGACAGGCCCTGCAAAACACCATATATTTT
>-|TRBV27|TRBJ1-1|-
CASSLWGKTFF
TGTGCCAGCAGTTTGTGGGGGAAAACTTTCTTT
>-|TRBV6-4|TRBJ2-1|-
CASSLRASGNEQFF
TGTGCCAGCAGTTTGCGGGCGTCCGGCAATGAGCAGTTCTTC
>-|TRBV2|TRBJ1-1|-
CASSEPPGHNTEAFF
TGTGCCAGCAGTGAGCCCCCGGGACACAACACTGAAGCTTTCTTT
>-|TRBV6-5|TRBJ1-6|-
CASSYVGNNSPLHF
TGTGCCAGCAGTTACGTGGGAAACAATTCACCCCTCCACTTT
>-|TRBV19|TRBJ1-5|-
CASSIADNNQPQHF
TGTGCCAGTAGTATAGCGGACAACAATCAGCCCCAGCATTTT
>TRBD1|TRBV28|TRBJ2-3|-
CATLPMTGGVDDTQYF
TGTGCCACCCTACCCATGACAGGGGGAGTTGACGATACGCAGTATTTT
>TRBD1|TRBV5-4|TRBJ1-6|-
CASSLETGDFGNSPLHF
TGTGCCAGCAGCCTAGAGACAGGGGACTTTGGGAATTCACCCCTCCACTTT
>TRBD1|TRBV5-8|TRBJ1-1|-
CASSSGTGGNPEAFF
TGTGCCAGCAGCTCTGGGACAGGGGGCAACCCTGAAGCTTTCTTT
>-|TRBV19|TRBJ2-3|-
CATGLGADTQYF
TGTGCCACGGGCCTGGGTGCAGATACGCAGTATTTT
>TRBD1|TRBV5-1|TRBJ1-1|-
CASRQGQTEAFF
TGCGCCAGCAGACAGGGACAGACTGAAGCTTTCTTT
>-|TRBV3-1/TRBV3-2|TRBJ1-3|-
CASSQVTGGNTIYF
TGTGCCAGCAGCCAAGTTACAGGGGGAAACACCATATATTTT
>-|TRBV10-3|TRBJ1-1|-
CAISEGTEAFF
TGTGCCATCAGTGAGGGAACTGAAGCTTTCTTT
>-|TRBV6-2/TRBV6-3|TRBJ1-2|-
CASSSRIQGGGYGYTF
TGTGCCAGCAGTTCTCGAATCCAGGGAGGCGGCTATGGCTACACCTTC
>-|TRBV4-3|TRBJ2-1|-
CASSQEGRGDNEQFF
TGCGCCAGCAGCCAAGAGGGGCGCGGGGACAATGAGCAGTTCTTC
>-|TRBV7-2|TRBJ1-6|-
CASTSNFLQDYNSPLHF
TGTGCCAGCACCTCCAATTTCTTACAAGACTATAATTCACCCCTCCACTTT
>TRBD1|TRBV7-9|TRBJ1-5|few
CASSETGVSNQPQHF
TGTGCCAGCAGCGAGACAGGGGTTAGCAATCAGCCCCAGCATTTT
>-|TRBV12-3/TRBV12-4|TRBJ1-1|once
CASSLGGATEAFF
TGTGCCAGCAGTTTAGGGGGGGCAACTGAAGCTTTCTTT
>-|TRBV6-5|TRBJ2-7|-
CASGPGRIYEQYF
TGTGCCAGCGGTCCGGGACGGATCTACGAGCAGTACTTC
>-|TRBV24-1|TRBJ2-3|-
CATSESGIAHTQYF
TGTGCCACCAGTGAATCCGGGATTGCTCATACGCAGTATTTT
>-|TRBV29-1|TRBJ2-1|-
CSVEGPQGGVNNRQFF
TGCAGCGTTGAAGGCCCACAGGGAGGGGTTAACAATAGACAGTTCTTC